This entry lists 13 T cell receptor beta chains sequenced from one sample in a study of cytomegalovirus exposure and HLA in healthy donors. PCR was performed using 60 Vbeta and 13 Jbeta primers. Data came from immunoSEQ multiplex PCR; TCRdb stores just in-frame clones and leaves some out. The sample holds approximately 220,000 clones, 75% to 85% seen once. Sequenced: PBMCs. These receptors were obtained from a girl aged 5 to 17 in good health and CMV-seronegative.

The chain carries TRBV29-1 and TRBJ2-3, with D perhaps matching TRBD2 (7 bases). The CDR3 consists of 14 residues. The V gene lost 4 bases and the J gene lost 0 bases, with 11 bases spanning the gap. Germline CDR1 SQVTM, CDR2 ANQGSEA. This CDR3 is CSVVRGASTDTQYF. CDR3 bases: TGCAGCGTTGTCCGGGGGGCTAGCACAGATACGCAGTATTTT.

The rearrangement links TRBV7-9 to TRBJ2-2, with 8 bases that match TRBD2. Germline V CDR1 and CDR2: SEHNR, FQNEAQ (reference sequence). This CDR3 is built from 18 residues. Trimming cost V 7 bases and J 7 bases; bases outside gene matches: 20. CDR3 protein: CASTPFTGVAGSFGELFF. Here the CDR3 DNA reads TGTGCCAGCACCCCCTTCACAGGAGTAGCGGGGAGTTTCGGGGAGCTGTTTTTT.

The chain employs TRBV28 and TRBJ1-1, with D possibly TRBD1 on 5 matching bases. The CDR3 spans 11 residues. Deletions cut 5 bases from V and 11 bases from J, with 12 bases between. CDR1 is MDHEN and CDR2 is SYDVKM in the germline V gene. The CDR3 DNA follows: TGTGCCAGCAGTCCAGGGACTTGGGCTTTCTTT. It encodes CASSPGTWAFF.

V usage is TRBV19 and J usage is TRBJ2-6; D remains ambiguous. This CDR3 is built from 18 residues. CDR1 is LNHDA and CDR2 is SQIVND in the germline V gene (reference sequence). With 5 bases removed from V and 3 bases from J, the gap between germline ends came to 20 bases. In nucleotides, the CDR3 is TGTGCCAGTAGTGTCGGAGTTCAATTACTTTTTGGGGCCAACGTCCTGACTTTC. Its translation is CASSVGVQLLFGANVLTF.

The DNA for the CDR3 is TGTGCCAGCAGTCAACAGGGGGTGGCGGGAAACACCATATATTTT. Translation: CASSQQGVAGNTIYF. The rearrangement uses TRBV6-5 and TRBJ1-3; TRBD1 agrees at 8 bases. Unmatched junction bases numbered 7, after V lost 5 bases and J lost 4 bases. Germline CDR1 and CDR2: MNHEY and SVGAGI. The CDR3 totals 15 residues.

The rearrangement joins TRBV5-1 to TRBJ2-2, with D possibly being TRBD2 (6 bases). V lost 1 base and J 3 bases, leaving 7 bases between the germline ends. CDR3 length equals 14 residues. The germline V gene has CDR1 SGHRS and CDR2 YFSETQ. This CDR3 reads CASSLWDYTGELFF. Here the CDR3 DNA reads TGCGCCAGCAGCTTGTGGGACTACACCGGGGAGCTGTTTTTT. Full variable domain (outside the CDR3, taken from reference TRBV5-1 and TRBJ2-2): KAGVTQTPRYLIKTRGQQVTLSCSPISGHRSVSWYQQTPGQGLQFLFEYFSETQRNKGNFPGRFSGRQFSNSRSEMNVSTLELGDSALYLCASSLWDYTGELFFGEGSRLTVL.

The chain joins TRBV6-1 to TRBJ2-7; D is unclear. The germline V gene has CDR1 MNHNS and CDR2 SASEGT. Trimming removed 1 base at V and 2 bases at J, with 15 bases between. This CDR3 comprises 16 residues. CDR3: CASSEGLALPTYEQYF. The CDR3 bases are TGTGCCAGCAGTGAAGGTTTAGCCCTACCAACCTACGAGCAGTACTTC.

The CDR3, as DNA: TGTGCCAGCAGCCTCCCATTGAGCGCTGAAGCTTTCTTT. This gives the protein CASSLPLSAEAFF. The chain is built from TRBV28 and TRBJ1-1; the D is unclear. CDR3 length: 13 amino acids. Germline CDR1 and CDR2: MDHEN and SYDVKM. The V end was cut by 6 bases, the J end by 6 bases, with 14 bases between.

This rearrangement joins TRBV7-9 to TRBJ2-1, with 11 bases aligning to TRBD2. CDR1 and CDR2 (germline): SEHNR, FQNEAQ (reference sequence). CDR3 size: 15 residues. The J segment lost 8 bases and the V segment lost 1 base, leaving 4 bases of the junction unmatched. CDR3 sequence reads: CASSLVGLADHEQFF. Here the CDR3 DNA reads TGTGCCAGCAGCTTAGTGGGACTAGCGGACCATGAGCAGTTCTTC. The full variable domain, completed using reference TRBV7-9 and TRBJ2-1, is DTGVSQNPRHKITKRGQNVTFRCDPISEHNRLYWYRQTLGQGPEFLTYFQNEAQLEKSRLLSDRFSAERPKGSFSTLEIQRTEQGDSAMYLCASSLVGLADHEQFFGPGTRLTVL.

The rearrangement joins TRBV7-9 to TRBJ2-7; 7 nucleotides match TRBD1. Germline V gene sequence: CDR1 SEHNR, CDR2 FQNEAQ (reference sequence). This CDR3 contains 16 residues. With V trimmed by 5 bases and J by 0 bases, 10 bases remained unmatched. DNA of the CDR3: TGTGCCAGCAGCCCCCCCGTTTGGGACAGCTCCTACGAGCAGTACTTC. Protein: CASSPPVWDSSYEQYF.

On this clone itself: The germline gene is not matched at one end of the junction; a read error may be the cause. V usage is TRBV7-9 and J usage is TRBJ1-4; TRBD1 matches 7 bases. Germline CDR1 SEHNR, CDR2 FQNEAQ (reference sequence). This CDR3 has 17 residues. The CDR3 bases are TGTTCCAGCAGCTTAGACAGGGCTGTTGCAACTAATGAAAAACTGTTTTTT. It is translated as CSSSLDRAVATNEKLFF.

The genes are TRBV5-1 and TRBJ1-1, with a tentative D call TRBD1 (5 bases). Germline values: CDR1 SGHRS, CDR2 YFSETQ. The CDR3 totals 13 residues. The V end was cut by 4 bases, the J end by 1 base, with 8 bases between. The CDR3 sequence: CASSRTGNTEAFF. The CDR3 region has the DNA TGCGCCAGCAGCCGCACAGGGAACACTGAAGCTTTCTTT.

This chain joins TRBV18 and TRBJ2-1; a weak D match, TRBD1 (6 bases). The ends were cut back, 2 bases at V and 8 bases at J, with 10 bases in the middle. In germline, CDR1 is KGHSH, CDR2 LQKENI. The length of the CDR3 is 13 residues. The CDR3 nucleotides are TGTGCCAGCTCACCATTGGCAGGGGATGAGCAGTTCTTC. Translation: CASSPLAGDEQFF.